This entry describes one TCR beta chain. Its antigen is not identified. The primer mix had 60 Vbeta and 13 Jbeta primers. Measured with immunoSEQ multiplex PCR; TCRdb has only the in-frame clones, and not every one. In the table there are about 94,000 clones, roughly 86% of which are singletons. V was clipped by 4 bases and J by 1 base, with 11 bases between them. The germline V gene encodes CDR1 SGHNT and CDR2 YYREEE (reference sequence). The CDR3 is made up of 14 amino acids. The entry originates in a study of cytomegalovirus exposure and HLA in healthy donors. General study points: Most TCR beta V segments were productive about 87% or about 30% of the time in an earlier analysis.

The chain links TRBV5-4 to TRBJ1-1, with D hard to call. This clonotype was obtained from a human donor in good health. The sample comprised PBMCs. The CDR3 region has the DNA TGTGCCAGCAGCCCCCGGCAGGCGAACACTGAAGCTTTCTTT. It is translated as CASSPRQANTEAFF.